The clone carrying this T cell receptor beta chain was observed a handful of times. What it binds is unknown. The CDR3 totals 14 residues. CDR1 MDHEN and CDR2 SYDVKM come from the germline V gene. Trimming left V 6 bases short and J 6 bases short, with 15 bases between. These data originate in a study of STAT5B mutations in CD4+ large granular lymphocyte leukemia. Whole-study context: The CDR3 'QG' motif was associated with a particular HLA allele among healthy donors.

Study conclusions and caveats: Top patient clones used TRBV06 genes more often: 8/27 versus 2/35 in controls. Data were not HLA-matched across samples. 25% of private leukemic clonotypes occurred rarely in other patients' non-leukemic repertoires.

Method: immunoSEQ multiplex PCR; TCRdb's copy keeps in-frame clones and lacks some. The profile covers about 30,000 clones, with more than 75% appearing a single time and roughly 1.9% taken by the ten largest. The origin of this receptor is a human donor in good health. The sample comprised CD4+ T cells from blood buffy coats. The chain recombines TRBV28 with TRBJ1-5; no clear D gene. Here the CDR3 reads CASRGAILGQPQHF. The DNA for the CDR3 is TGTGCCAGCAGGGGCGCCATTCTGGGTCAGCCCCAGCATTTT.